This T cell receptor beta chain was sequenced during a study of blood T cell repertoires in COVID-19. The V gene's germline CDR1 is MNHEY and CDR2 SVGAGI. The CDR3 runs 16 residues. V lost 0 bases, J lost 2 bases, and 1 base stayed unmatched. Measured with immunoSEQ multiplex PCR; TCRdb has only the in-frame clones, and not every one. Counted here are fewer than 130,000 clones, approximately 90% occurring once; the ten biggest clones make up about 3.5%. The clonotype originates from a woman aged 45 to 65 with acute or convalescent COVID-19. The sample was peripheral blood. The chain has TRBV6-5 and TRBJ2-3, with 11 bases lining up with TRBD2. The CDR3 loop reads CASSYSSGRATDTQYF. The DNA for the CDR3 is TGTGCCAGCAGTTACTCTAGCGGGAGGGCCACAGATACGCAGTATTTT.